This T cell receptor beta chain was found in a study of Ad26.COV2.S vaccination and SARS-CoV-2 variants. Turning to the study itself: The study gave Ad26.COV2.S intramuscularly, once or twice 56 days apart.

The V gene's germline CDR1 is SQVTM and CDR2 ANQGSEA. The CDR3 is 12 amino acids. V lost 7 bases, J lost 7 bases, and 16 bases lay in between. Sequenced by immunoSEQ multiplex PCR; TCRdb stores in-frame clones only, minus some. The repertoire consists of more than 250,000 clones, with 70% to 90% occurring once and the leading ten covering approximately 3.3%. Indicated treatment: some 19 received Ad26.COV2.S at low or high dose, single or two shots; several received placebo; per-sample allocation not given. Sampling took place 63 days after the first vaccine or placebo injection. Donation came from an adult in Boston who was aged 18-55 years.

The chain uses TRBV29-1 and TRBJ1-2; tentatively, D is TRBD1 (6 bases). This receptor was taken from a person between 18 and 60 years old who received the Ad26.COV2.S COVID-19 vaccine or a placebo. The starting material was peripheral blood, obtained in a trial of Ad26.COV2.S vaccine versus placebo. As DNA, the CDR3 is TGCAGCGCTCACCAGGGGAGTTCTGGCTACACCTTC. Amino acid sequence: CSAHQGSSGYTF. The full variable domain, with the rest looked up from reference TRBV29-1 and TRBJ1-2, is SAVISQKPSRDICQRGTSLTIQCQVDSQVTMMFWYRQQPGQSLTLIATANQGSEATYESGFVIDKFPISRPNLTFSTLTVSNMSPEDSSIYLCSAHQGSSGYTFGSGTRLTVV.